The text below deals with one T cell receptor (beta chain). Antigen specificity is unknown. The data belong to a study of OX40 agonist ivuxolimab in advanced cancers. Across the whole study: At 0.01 to 10 mg/kg, ivuxolimab was administered intravenously to patients every 2 weeks. Of the participants, under 50% had some prior anti-PD-1, anti-PD-L1 or anti-CTLA-4 therapy, which was allowed. Study-wide results and limits: Both CD4+ and CD8+ T cell populations in blood had undergone clonal expansion by week 6 at 0.1 to 3.0 mg/kg. Specificity for antigen went undetermined in the expanded peripheral T cells.

TCRdb's copy holds only in-frame clones and misses some; the assay was immunoSEQ multiplex PCR. The sample lists tens of thousands of clones; 87% were seen once. V lost 5 bases to trimming and J lost 0 bases; unmatched junction nucleotides: 1. Germline CDR1 and CDR2: SQVTM and ANQGSEA. CDR3 length: 13 residues. The starting material was CD4+ or CD8+ T cells sorted from blood, obtained in a trial of the OX40 agonist ivuxolimab. The chain employs TRBV29-1 and TRBJ2-7; TRBD2 matches 10 bases. The sequence was collected from an adult with an advanced solid tumor such as melanoma, head and neck, liver or kidney cancer. The CDR3 sequence is CSVTSGNSYEQYF. CDR3 DNA sequence: TGCAGCGTTACTAGCGGGAACTCCTACGAGCAGTACTTC.